This TCR beta chain was documented in a study of post-analysis software for immune sequencing data (dated by TCRdb to the mid-2010s). The study in broad terms: Recorded disease courses included relapsing-remitting, secondary progressive and progressive-relapsing multiple sclerosis, with some patients lacking subtype annotation. The multiple sclerosis patient repertoires were compared with approximately 11 previously published healthy control repertoires from donors aged about 6 to 26 years. A subset of samples was prepared in parallel using single-end sample barcoding, then pooled and co-amplified after Illumina adapter ligation. The full study reports these points: When samples were clustered directly using the F measure, samples prepared in the same batch co-clustered strongly, which prompted a batch-effect correction. The multiple sclerosis patient group was slightly younger than the control group. Significantly higher frequencies in patients than in controls were found for roughly five TRBV segments, including TRBV5-6, TRBV5-1 and TRBV20-1. Multiple sclerosis patients had significantly lower normalized Chao1 diversity than controls, a result that suggests substantial peripheral T-cell clonal expansion.

Trimming removed 3 bases from V and 8 bases from J; the gene matches leave 19 bases unexplained. Counted from cysteine to phenylalanine, this CDR3 has 19 amino acids. Only the CDR3 DNA stays, 57 bases, in frame from base 1. From the germline V gene, CDR1 is SGHRS and CDR2 is YFSETQ. Preparation of the library involved PCR. Sequenced on an Illumina HiSeq 2500. To reduce PCR and sequencing biases, unique molecular identifiers were incorporated into the TCR beta cDNA libraries. Per 1 to 10 million input T cells, roughly 0.5 million cDNA molecules were obtained, such that each molecule approximated one T cell. The patient libraries were prepared and sequenced using the same protocol as the earlier healthy control dataset. Samples belonging to the same batch were prepared together, multiplexed and sequenced on a shared HiSeq lane. The study's own analysis went as follows. Raw barcoded reads were processed with MIGEC, and single-read molecular identifier groups were discarded before consensus assembly and CDR3 extraction. VDJtools was used for post-analysis of the clonotype tables, and diversity was normalized by down-sampling every dataset to the size of the smallest sample. Repertoire overlap clustering matched CDR3 amino acid but not nucleotide sequences to correct batch-related cross-sample contamination. Using fastp at Q25 and MiXCR, TCRdb reprocessed the public reads and kept productive beta chains. Each entry merges the rows of one CDR3 protein and shows their most common DNA and genes. The V and J calls, along with clone size, are taken from TCRdb and not from the paper's own processing. The sample records approximately 400,000 distinct CDR3 sequences, around 33% of which are singletons. The ten biggest clones cover around an eighth of the sample.

To demonstrate the VDJtools post-analysis software, TCR beta repertoires were profiled from the peripheral blood of about 14 young patients with multiple sclerosis. The multiple sclerosis patients were children and adolescents ranging in age from about 6 to 16 years. This clonotype was seen at least ten times. The antigen it recognizes is unknown. No qualities accompany the bases; no much larger clone lies one base away. The sample taken for sequencing was blood. The V and J genes are TRBV5-1 and TRBJ1-4; the central 10 bases match TRBD1. This TCR was recovered from a girl between 10 and 17 years old with multiple sclerosis. The nucleotides read TGCGCCAGCAGCTCGCCCTCGACAGGGGGCGTTCGGTCGCGGGAAAAACTGTTTTTT. This gives the protein CASSSPSTGGVRSREKLFF.